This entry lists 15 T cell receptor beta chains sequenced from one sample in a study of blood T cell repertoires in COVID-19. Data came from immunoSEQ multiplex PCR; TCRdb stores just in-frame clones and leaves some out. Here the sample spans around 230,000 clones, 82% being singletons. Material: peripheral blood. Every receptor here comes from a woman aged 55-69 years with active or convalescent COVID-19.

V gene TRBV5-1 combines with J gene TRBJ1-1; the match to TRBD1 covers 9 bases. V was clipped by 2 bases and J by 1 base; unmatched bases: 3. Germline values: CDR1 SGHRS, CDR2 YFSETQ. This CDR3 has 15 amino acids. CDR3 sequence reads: CASSFTGGQNTEAFF. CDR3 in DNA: TGCGCCAGCAGCTTCACAGGGGGCCAGAACACTGAAGCTTTCTTT.

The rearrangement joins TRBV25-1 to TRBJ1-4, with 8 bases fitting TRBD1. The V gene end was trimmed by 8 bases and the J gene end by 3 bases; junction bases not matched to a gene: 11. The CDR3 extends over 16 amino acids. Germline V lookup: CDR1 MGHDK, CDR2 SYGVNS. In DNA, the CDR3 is TGTGCCAGCTCCCTGGGGGGACAGGAGGCTAATGAAAAACTGTTTTTT. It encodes CASSLGGQEANEKLFF.

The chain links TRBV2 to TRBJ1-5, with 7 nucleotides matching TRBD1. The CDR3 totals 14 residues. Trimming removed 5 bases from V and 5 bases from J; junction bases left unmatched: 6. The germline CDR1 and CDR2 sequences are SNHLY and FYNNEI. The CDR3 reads CASSTQGGDQPQHF. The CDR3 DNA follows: TGTGCCAGCAGTACCCAGGGGGGCGATCAGCCCCAGCATTTT.

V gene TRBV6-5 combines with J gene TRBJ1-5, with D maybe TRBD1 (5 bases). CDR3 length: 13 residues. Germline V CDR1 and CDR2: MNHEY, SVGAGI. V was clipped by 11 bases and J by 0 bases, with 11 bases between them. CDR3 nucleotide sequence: TGTGCCGCTGGGGCTTATAGCAATCAGCCCCAGCATTTT. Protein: CAAGAYSNQPQHF.

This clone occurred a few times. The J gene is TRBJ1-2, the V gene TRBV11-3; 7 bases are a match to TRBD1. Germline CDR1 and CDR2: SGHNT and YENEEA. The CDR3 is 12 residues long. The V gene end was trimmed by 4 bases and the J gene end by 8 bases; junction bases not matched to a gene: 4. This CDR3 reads CASSSGQRGYTF. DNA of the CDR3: TGTGCCAGCAGCTCGGGACAGCGGGGCTACACCTTC.

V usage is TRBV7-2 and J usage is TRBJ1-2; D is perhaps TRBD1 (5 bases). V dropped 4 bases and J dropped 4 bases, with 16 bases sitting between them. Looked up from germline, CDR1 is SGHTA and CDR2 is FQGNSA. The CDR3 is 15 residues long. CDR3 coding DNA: TGTGCCAGCAGCTATTGGGGGGGACCGAGCTATGGCTACACCTTC. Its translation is CASSYWGGPSYGYTF.

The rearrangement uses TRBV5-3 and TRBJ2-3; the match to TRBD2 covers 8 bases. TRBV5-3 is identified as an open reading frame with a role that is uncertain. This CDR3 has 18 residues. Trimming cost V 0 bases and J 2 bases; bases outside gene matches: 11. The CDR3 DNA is TGTGCCAGAAGCTTGGAGATCCCGGCGGGGGGTTACACAGATACGCAGTATTTT. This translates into CARSLEIPAGGYTDTQYF.

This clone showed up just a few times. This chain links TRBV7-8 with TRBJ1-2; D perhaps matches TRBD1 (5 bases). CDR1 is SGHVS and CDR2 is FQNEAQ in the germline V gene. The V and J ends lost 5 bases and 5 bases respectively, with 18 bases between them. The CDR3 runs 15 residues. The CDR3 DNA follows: TGTGCCAGCAGCCCGGGGGTAACAGGTGGATATGGCTACACCTTC. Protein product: CASSPGVTGGYGYTF.

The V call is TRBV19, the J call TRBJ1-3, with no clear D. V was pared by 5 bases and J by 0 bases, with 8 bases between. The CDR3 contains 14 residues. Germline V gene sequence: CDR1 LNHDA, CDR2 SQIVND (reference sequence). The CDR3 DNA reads TGTGCCAGTAGTTTGAGTCTCTCTGGAAACACCATATATTTT. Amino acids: CASSLSLSGNTIYF.

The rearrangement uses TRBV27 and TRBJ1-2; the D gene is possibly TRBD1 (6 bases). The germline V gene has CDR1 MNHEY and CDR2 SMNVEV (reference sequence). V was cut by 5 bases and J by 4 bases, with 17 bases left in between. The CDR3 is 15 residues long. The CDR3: CASSPRTAGLYGYTF. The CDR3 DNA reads TGTGCCAGCAGTCCCCGGACAGCTGGACTCTATGGCTACACCTTC.

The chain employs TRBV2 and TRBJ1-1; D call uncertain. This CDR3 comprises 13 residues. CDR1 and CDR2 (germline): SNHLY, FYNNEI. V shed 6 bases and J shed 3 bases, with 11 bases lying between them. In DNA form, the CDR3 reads TGTGCCAGCAGCAGTAGAGGAGACACTGAAGCTTTCTTT. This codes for CASSSRGDTEAFF.

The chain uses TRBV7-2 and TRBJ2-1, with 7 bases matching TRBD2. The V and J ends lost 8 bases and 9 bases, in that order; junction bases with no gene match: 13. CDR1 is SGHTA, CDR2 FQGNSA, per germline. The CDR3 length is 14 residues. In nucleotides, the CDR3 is TGTGCCAGCGCCGTGGGGGGGACCCACCCTGAGCAGTTCTTC. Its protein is CASAVGGTHPEQFF.

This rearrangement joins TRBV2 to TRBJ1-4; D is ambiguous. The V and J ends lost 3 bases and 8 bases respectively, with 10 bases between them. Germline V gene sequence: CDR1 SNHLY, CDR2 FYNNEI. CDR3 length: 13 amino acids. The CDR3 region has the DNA TGTGCCAGCAGTGACACTATAGGAGAAAAACTGTTTTTT. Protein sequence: CASSDTIGEKLFF.

CDR3 DNA: TGTGCCAGCGGAGCAGGGGAGGGCTATGGCTACACCTTC. Protein sequence: CASGAGEGYGYTF. The chain recombines TRBV6-4 with TRBJ1-2, with a possible D match to TRBD1 (6 bases). CDR3 size: 13 residues. The germline CDR1 and CDR2 sequences are MRHNA and SNTAGT. V shed 8 bases and J shed 4 bases, with 14 bases lying between them.

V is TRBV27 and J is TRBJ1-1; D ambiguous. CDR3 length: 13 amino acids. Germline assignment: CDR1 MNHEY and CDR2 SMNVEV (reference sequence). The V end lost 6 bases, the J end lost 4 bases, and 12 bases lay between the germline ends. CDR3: CASSTLLGTEAFF. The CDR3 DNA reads TGTGCCAGCAGCACACTATTGGGCACTGAAGCTTTCTTT.